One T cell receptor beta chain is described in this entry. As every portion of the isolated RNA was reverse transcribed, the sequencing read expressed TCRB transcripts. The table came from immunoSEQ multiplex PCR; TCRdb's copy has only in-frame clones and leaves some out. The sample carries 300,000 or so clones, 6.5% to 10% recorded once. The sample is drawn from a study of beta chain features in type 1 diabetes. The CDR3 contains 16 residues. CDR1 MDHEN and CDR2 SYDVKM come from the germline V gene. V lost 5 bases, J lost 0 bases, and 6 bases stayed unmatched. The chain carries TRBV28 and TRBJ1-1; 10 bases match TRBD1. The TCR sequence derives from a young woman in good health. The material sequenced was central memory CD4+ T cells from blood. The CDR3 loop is CASSTRQGALNTEAFF. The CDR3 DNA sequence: TGTGCCAGCAGTACCCGACAGGGGGCCTTGAACACTGAAGCTTTCTTT.